These 9 T cell receptor beta chains were all obtained from the same sample, sequenced in a study of control samples from healthy donors and cancer patients. Using immunoSEQ multiplex PCR, the repertoire was profiled, and TCRdb retains in-frame clones only, with some absent. The table shows about 170,000 clones, with 80% to 95% occurring only once. Sequenced: blood. Receptor source: a woman in her forties in good health.

This clone was detected only once. CDR3 coding DNA: TGTGCCAGCAGGACTCAGGGGGCTGAAGCTTTCTTT. Protein product: CASRTQGAEAFF. The V call is TRBV6-6, the J call TRBJ1-1; 7 bases are a match to TRBD1. This CDR3 spans 12 amino acids. The V and J ends lost 6 bases and 6 bases, in that order; junction bases with no gene match: 4. Germline-derived CDR1 and CDR2 are MNHNY and SVGAGI (reference sequence).

The chain employs TRBV2 and TRBJ1-5; weak D call: TRBD1 (5 bases). This CDR3 has 16 amino acids. Trimming took 5 bases from V and 1 from J, leaving 15 bases between them. The germline CDR1 and CDR2 sequences are SNHLY and FYNNEI. This chain's CDR3 is CASSMTRDPSNQPQHF. The CDR3 DNA reads as TGTGCCAGCAGTATGACCCGGGACCCAAGCAATCAGCCCCAGCATTTT.

The J gene is TRBJ2-7, the V gene TRBV6-5; D gene unclear. V dropped 5 bases and J dropped 6 bases, with 8 bases sitting between them. From germline, CDR1 is MNHEY and CDR2 SVGAGI. This CDR3 spans 11 amino acids. CDR3 sequence (DNA): TGTGCCAGCAGTACCTCCGTCGAGCAGTACTTC. Translated, it gives CASSTSVEQYF.

V is TRBV6-1 and J is TRBJ1-5; 10 nucleotides agree with TRBD1. J gave up 9 bases and V 4 bases, and 12 bases lay outside the gene matches. CDR1 is MNHNS and CDR2 is SASEGT in the germline V gene. The CDR3 is made up of 16 amino acids. Written as DNA, the CDR3 is TGTGCCAGCAGTGGCTCCGGGACAGGGGTAATAGGGCCCCAGCATTTT. Protein: CASSGSGTGVIGPQHF.

The rearrangement links TRBV18 to TRBJ2-2; D is unresolved. Germline assignment: CDR1 KGHSH and CDR2 LQKENI. CDR3 size: 12 residues. V shed 0 bases and J shed 7 bases, with 3 bases lying between them. As DNA, the CDR3 is TGTGCCAGCTCACCACCCCACGGGGAGCTGTTTTTT. Amino acids: CASSPPHGELFF.

The J gene is TRBJ1-1, the V gene TRBV28; TRBD1 might be the D (6 bases). There are 15 residues in the CDR3. Trimming pared 8 bases from V and 7 bases from J, leaving 23 bases between. Germline V gene data show CDR1 as MDHEN and CDR2 as SYDVKM. CDR3 protein: CASGGRGLSFVEAFF. In DNA form, the CDR3 reads TGTGCCAGCGGGGGCCGGGGGCTTTCGTTCGTTGAAGCTTTCTTT.

The CDR3 bases are TGTGCCAGCAGTGAACAGGGCTACAATGAGCAGTTCTTC. The encoded protein is CASSEQGYNEQFF. The J gene is TRBJ2-1, the V gene TRBV7-9; maybe TRBD1 (6 bases). The CDR3 covers 13 residues. The V gene lost 6 bases and the J gene lost 3 bases, with 9 bases spanning the gap. Germline assignment: CDR1 SEHNR and CDR2 FQNEAQ (reference sequence).

This chain uses TRBV19 with TRBJ2-1; D is unclear. CDR3 length: 16 residues. The germline gives CDR1 LNHDA, CDR2 SQIVND (reference sequence). V lost 5 bases and J lost 3, with 17 bases in between. The CDR3 sequence: CASSLVVNGVYNEQFF. CDR3 coding DNA: TGTGCCAGTAGTTTGGTGGTGAACGGAGTCTACAATGAGCAGTTCTTC.

The V and J genes are TRBV7-9 and TRBJ1-4, with 10 bases that match TRBD1. The CDR3 spans 14 residues. Germline V lookup: CDR1 SEHNR, CDR2 FQNEAQ (reference sequence). V was clipped by 6 bases and J by 7 bases; unmatched bases: 5. The CDR3 loop reads CASRNRDRGEKLFF. The CDR3 DNA is TGTGCCAGCAGGAACCGGGACAGGGGTGAAAAACTGTTTTTT. The entire variable domain, with the rest obtained from reference TRBV7-9 and TRBJ1-4, is as follows: DTGVSQNPRHKITKRGQNVTFRCDPISEHNRLYWYRQTLGQGPEFLTYFQNEAQLEKSRLLSDRFSAERPKGSFSTLEIQRTEQGDSAMYLCASRNRDRGEKLFFGSGTQLSVL.